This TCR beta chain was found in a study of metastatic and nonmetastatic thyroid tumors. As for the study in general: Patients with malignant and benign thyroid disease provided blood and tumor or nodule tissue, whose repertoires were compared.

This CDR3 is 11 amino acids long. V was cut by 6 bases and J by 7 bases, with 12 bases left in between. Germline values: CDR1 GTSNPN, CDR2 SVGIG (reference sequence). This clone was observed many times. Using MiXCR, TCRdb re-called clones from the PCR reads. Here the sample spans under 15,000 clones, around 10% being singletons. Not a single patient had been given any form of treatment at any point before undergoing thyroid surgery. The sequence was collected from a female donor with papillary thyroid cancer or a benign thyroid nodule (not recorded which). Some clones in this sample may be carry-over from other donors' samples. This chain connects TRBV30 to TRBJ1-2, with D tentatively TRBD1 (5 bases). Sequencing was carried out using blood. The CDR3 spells CACIIRGGYTF. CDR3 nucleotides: TGTGCCTGCATAATTAGGGGTGGCTACACCTTC.